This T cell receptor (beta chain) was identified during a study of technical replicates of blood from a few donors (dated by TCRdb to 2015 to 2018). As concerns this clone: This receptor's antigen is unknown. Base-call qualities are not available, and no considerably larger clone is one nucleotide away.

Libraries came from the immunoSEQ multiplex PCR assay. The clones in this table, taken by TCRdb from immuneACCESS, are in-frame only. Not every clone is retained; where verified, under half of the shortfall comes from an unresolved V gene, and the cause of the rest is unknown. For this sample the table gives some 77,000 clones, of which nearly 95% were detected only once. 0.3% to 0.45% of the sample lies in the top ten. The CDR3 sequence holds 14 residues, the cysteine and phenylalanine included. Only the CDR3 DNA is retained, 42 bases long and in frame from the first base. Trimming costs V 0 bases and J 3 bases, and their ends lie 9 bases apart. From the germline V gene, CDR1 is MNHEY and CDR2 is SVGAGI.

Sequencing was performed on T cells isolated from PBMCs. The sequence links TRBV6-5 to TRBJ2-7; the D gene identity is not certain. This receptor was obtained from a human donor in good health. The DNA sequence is TGTGCCAGCAGTTACTCTAGCAGAGGCTACGAGCAGTACTTC. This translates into CASSYSSRGYEQYF.